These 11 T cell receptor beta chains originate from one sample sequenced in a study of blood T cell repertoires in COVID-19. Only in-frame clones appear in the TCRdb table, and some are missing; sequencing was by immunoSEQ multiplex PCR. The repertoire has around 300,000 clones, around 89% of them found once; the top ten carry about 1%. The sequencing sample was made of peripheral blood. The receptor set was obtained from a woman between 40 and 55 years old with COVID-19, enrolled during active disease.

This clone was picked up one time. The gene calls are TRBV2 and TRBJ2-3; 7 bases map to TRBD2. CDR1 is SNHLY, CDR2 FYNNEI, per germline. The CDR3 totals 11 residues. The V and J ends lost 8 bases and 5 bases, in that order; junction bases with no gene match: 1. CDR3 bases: TGTGCCAGCGGGGGGGGAGATACGCAGTATTTT. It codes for CASGGGDTQYF.

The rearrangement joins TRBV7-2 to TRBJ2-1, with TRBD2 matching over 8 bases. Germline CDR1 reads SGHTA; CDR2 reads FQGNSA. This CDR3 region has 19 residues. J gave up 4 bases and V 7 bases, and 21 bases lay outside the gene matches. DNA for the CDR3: TGTGCCAGCATAAGTCCCCCCTCGGCGGGGGGCCATGGGTACAATGAGCAGTTCTTC. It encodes CASISPPSAGGHGYNEQFF. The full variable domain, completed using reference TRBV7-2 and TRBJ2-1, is GAGVSQSPSNKVTEKGKDVELRCDPISGHTALYWYRQSLGQGLEFLIYFQGNSAPDKSGLPSDRFSAERTGGSVSTLTIQRTQQEDSAVYLCASISPPSAGGHGYNEQFFGPGTRLTVL.

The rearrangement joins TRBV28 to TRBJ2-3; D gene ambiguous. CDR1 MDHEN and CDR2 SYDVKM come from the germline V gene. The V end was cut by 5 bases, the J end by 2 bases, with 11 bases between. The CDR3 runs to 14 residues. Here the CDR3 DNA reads TGTGCCAGCAGTGTGCTGCTACTCACAGATACGCAGTATTTT. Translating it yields CASSVLLLTDTQYF.

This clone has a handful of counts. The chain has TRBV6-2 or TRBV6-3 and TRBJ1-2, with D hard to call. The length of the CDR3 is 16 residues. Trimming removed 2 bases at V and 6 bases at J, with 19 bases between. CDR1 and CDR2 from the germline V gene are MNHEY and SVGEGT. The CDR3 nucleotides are TGTGCCAGCAGTTACCGTGGGGTACTTTTGGGAGATGGCTACACCTTC. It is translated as CASSYRGVLLGDGYTF.

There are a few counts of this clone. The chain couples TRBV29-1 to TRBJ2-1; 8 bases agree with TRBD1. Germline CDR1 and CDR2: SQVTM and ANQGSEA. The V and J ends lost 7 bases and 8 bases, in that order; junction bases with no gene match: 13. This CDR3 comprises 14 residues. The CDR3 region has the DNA TGCAGCGGATCGTCCAGGACAGGGTATTATGAGCAGTTCTTC. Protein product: CSGSSRTGYYEQFF.

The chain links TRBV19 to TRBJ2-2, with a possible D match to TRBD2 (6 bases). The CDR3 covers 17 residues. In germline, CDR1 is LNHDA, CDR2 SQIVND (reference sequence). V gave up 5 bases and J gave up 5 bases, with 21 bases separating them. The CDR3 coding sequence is TGTGCCAGTAGTTCGGTACGGGCGGGGATCTGGACCGGGGAGCTGTTTTTT. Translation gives CASSSVRAGIWTGELFF.

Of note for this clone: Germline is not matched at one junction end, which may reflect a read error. The CDR3 loop reads CASSRWTGGSKTGELFF. CDR3 sequence (DNA): TGTGCCAGTAGTAGGTGGACAGGGGGCTCGAAAACCGGGGAGCTGTTTTTT. The J gene is TRBJ2-2, the V gene TRBV19; 11 bases are a match to TRBD1. Per germline, CDR1 LNHDA and CDR2 SQIVND (reference sequence). The CDR3 has 17 residues.

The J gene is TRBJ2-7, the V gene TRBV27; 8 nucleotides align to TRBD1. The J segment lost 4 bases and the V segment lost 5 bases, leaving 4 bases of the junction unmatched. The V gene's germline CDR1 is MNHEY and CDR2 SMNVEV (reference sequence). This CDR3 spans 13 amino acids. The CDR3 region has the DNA TGTGCCAGCAGTCCCACAGGGGGGTACGAGCAGTACTTC. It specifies CASSPTGGYEQYF.

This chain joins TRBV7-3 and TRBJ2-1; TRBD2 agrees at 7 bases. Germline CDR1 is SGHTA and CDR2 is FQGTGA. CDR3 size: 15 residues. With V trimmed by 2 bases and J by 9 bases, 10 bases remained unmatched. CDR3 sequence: CASSLLAGVPGEQFF. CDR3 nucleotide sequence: TGTGCCAGCAGCTTACTGGCGGGGGTCCCCGGTGAGCAGTTCTTC.

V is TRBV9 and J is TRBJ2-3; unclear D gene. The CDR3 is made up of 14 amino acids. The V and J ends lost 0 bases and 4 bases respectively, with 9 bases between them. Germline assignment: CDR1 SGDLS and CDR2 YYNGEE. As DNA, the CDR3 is TGTGCCAGCAGCGTAGTGGCTCGCCCAGATACGCAGTATTTT. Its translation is CASSVVARPDTQYF.

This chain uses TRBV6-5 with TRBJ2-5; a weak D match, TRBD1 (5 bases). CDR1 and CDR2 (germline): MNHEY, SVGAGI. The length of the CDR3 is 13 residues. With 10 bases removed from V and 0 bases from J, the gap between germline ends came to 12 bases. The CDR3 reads CAIHHRYQETQYF. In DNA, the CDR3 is TGTGCCATACACCACAGGTACCAAGAGACCCAGTACTTC.